This entry lists 14 T cell receptor beta chains sequenced from one sample in a study of T-cell reconstitution after alpha-beta-depleted transplantation in children. Researchers prepared the TCRbeta library using unique molecular identifiers, the study reports. TCRdb recomputed calls from the PCR reads with MiXCR, one row per CDR3 protein. The data show hundreds of thousands of distinct CDR3 sequences, roughly 15% seen once. This material consisted of PBMCs from the stem cell graft donor, taken from the stem cell graft. The receptor source for this set is a human donor who donated a stem cell graft to a child with acute myeloid leukemia.

This clonotype was counted ten times or more. The V and J genes are TRBV21-1 and TRBJ2-3. TRBV21-1 corresponds to a pseudogene. CDR3 length equals 16 residues. The CDR3 sequence: CASSRAGDPSTDTQYF. The DNA of the CDR3 is TGTGCCAGCAGCAGGGCAGGTGATCCTTCCACAGATACGCAGTATTTT.

This chain joins TRBV11-2 and TRBJ1-1, with D perhaps matching TRBD1 (6 bases). Per germline, CDR1 SGHAT and CDR2 FQNNGV. Trimming pared 4 bases from V and 8 bases from J, leaving 11 bases between. The CDR3 has 12 residues. For the CDR3, the DNA is TGTGCCAGCAGCTACAGGGTATCCGAAGCTTTCTTT. It encodes CASSYRVSEAFF.

The CDR3 sequence: CASFRSGTGEANEQFF. CDR3 in DNA: TGCGCCAGCTTTCGCTCCGGGACAGGGGAAGCCAATGAGCAGTTCTTC. The chain combines TRBV4-3 with TRBJ2-1; 10 nucleotides line up with TRBD1. With 8 bases clipped from V and 6 bases from J, the junction kept 13 bases outside the gene matches. CDR1 is LGHNA and CDR2 is YSLEER in the germline V gene. The CDR3 is made up of 16 amino acids.

A few counts support this clonotype. The chain links TRBV27 to TRBJ1-4; a possible D gene is TRBD1 (6 bases). This CDR3 has 15 residues. Trimming took 2 bases from V and 8 from J, leaving 15 bases between them. CDR1 is MNHEY and CDR2 is SMNVEV in the germline V gene (reference sequence). The CDR3 DNA is TGTGCCAGCAGTTTAGCGACAGGAATTCAAGAAAAACTGTTTTTT. Translation gives CASSLATGIQEKLFF.

This clonotype has ten or more counts. The chain couples TRBV20-1 to TRBJ2-3, with 10 nucleotides matching TRBD2. There are 12 residues in the CDR3. Germline-derived CDR1 and CDR2 are DFQATT and SNEGSKA (reference sequence). The ends lost 8 bases at V and 2 bases at J; junction bases unmatched: 1. CDR3 protein: CSSGGVTDTQYF. The CDR3 DNA is TGCAGTAGCGGGGGGGTCACAGATACGCAGTATTTT.

This clonotype was counted ten times or more. The DNA for the CDR3 is TGCGCCAGCAGTAAGAGGGTAAACCAAGAGACCCAGTACTTC. The encoded protein is CASSKRVNQETQYF. The rearrangement uses TRBV10-1 and TRBJ2-5; perhaps TRBD2 as D (5 bases). The germline CDR1 and CDR2 sequences are WNHNN and SYGVQD (reference sequence). The CDR3 has 14 amino acids. Deletions cut 5 bases from V and 0 bases from J, with 10 bases between.

V and J are TRBV11-1 and TRBJ2-1; TRBD1 agrees at 8 bases. Germline CDR1 reads SGHAT; CDR2 reads FQDESV (reference sequence). This CDR3 region has 14 residues. V shed 5 bases and J 8 bases; nucleotides not matched to a gene: 8. This chain's CDR3 is CASSVPDRVYEQFF. CDR3 nucleotides: TGTGCCAGCAGCGTACCGGACAGGGTCTATGAGCAGTTCTTC.

This clonotype was observed a few times. This rearrangement joins TRBV20-1 to TRBJ1-1; no clear D. The CDR3 is 14 residues long. Germline CDR1 is DFQATT and CDR2 is SNEGSKA (reference sequence). Trimming removed 4 bases from V and 0 bases from J, with 12 bases in between. CDR3 region: CSAIADGMNTEAFF. The CDR3, as DNA: TGCAGTGCTATAGCGGACGGGATGAACACTGAAGCTTTCTTT.

This clonotype appeared many times. The rearrangement links TRBV7-6 to TRBJ2-3; TRBD2 might be the D (5 bases). The germline gives CDR1 SGHVS, CDR2 FNYEAQ. The CDR3 is 14 amino acids. Between the trimmed V and J ends, which lost 5 bases and 2 bases, there was a span of 11 bases. The CDR3 here is CASSGRGSTDTQYF. The CDR3 DNA reads TGTGCCAGCAGCGGCCGGGGTTCCACAGATACGCAGTATTTT. The full variable domain, completed using reference TRBV7-6 and TRBJ2-3, is GAGVSQSPRYKVTKRGQDVALRCDPISGHVSLYWYRQALGQGPEFLTYFNYEAQQDKSGLPNDRFSAERPEGSISTLTIQRTEQRDSAMYRCASSGRGSTDTQYFGPGTRLTVL.

The table lists this clonotype with many counts. The chain combines TRBV10-3 with TRBJ2-7; TRBD1 agrees at 7 bases. The V segment lost 10 bases and the J segment 0 bases; nucleotides outside the gene matches: 3. Germline-derived CDR1 and CDR2 are ENHRY and SYGVKD. The CDR3 has 12 residues. The CDR3 DNA sequence: TGTGCCACCCAGGGGGACTCCTACGAGCAGTACTTC. As protein: CATQGDSYEQYF.

This clonotype was counted only a few times. The genes are TRBV20-1 and TRBJ1-2; D possibly corresponds to TRBD1 (6 bases). This CDR3 is built from 13 residues. Between the trimmed V and J ends, which lost 6 bases and 0 bases, there was a span of 11 bases. Germline values: CDR1 DFQATT, CDR2 SNEGSKA (reference sequence). DNA of the CDR3: TGCAGTGCCGGACAGCGAGCTAACTATGGCTACACCTTC. It is translated as CSAGQRANYGYTF.

This clonotype showed up many times. The chain recombines TRBV6-1 with TRBJ2-7, with D perhaps TRBD1 or TRBD2 (5 bases each). The V gene's germline CDR1 is MNHNS and CDR2 SASEGT. V dropped 5 bases and J dropped 2 bases, with 28 bases sitting between them. This CDR3 region has 19 residues. This CDR3 is CASSKRGTAHIGRTYEQYF. CDR3 in DNA: TGTGCCAGCAGTAAACGAGGGACCGCTCACATAGGAAGGACCTACGAGCAGTACTTC.

This clonotype showed up just a few times. The chain links TRBV20-1 to TRBJ2-7, with 8 bases that match TRBD1. The germline V gene encodes CDR1 DFQATT and CDR2 SNEGSKA (reference sequence). J lost 5 bases, V lost 6 bases, and 9 bases had no gene match. The CDR3 is 13 residues long. CDR3 amino acids: CSAPSPGGHEQYF. CDR3 coding DNA: TGCAGTGCCCCCTCGCCAGGGGGCCACGAGCAGTACTTC.

The sample holds many counts of this clonotype. The gene calls are TRBV30 and TRBJ2-1; no reliable D call. This CDR3 has 16 amino acids. V was trimmed by 0 bases and J by 0 bases, leaving 12 bases between them. Per germline, CDR1 GTSNPN and CDR2 SVGIG (reference sequence). Here the CDR3 DNA reads TGTGCCTGGAGTGTAAGGGCTGCGAGCTCCTACAATGAGCAGTTCTTC. This encodes CAWSVRAASSYNEQFF.